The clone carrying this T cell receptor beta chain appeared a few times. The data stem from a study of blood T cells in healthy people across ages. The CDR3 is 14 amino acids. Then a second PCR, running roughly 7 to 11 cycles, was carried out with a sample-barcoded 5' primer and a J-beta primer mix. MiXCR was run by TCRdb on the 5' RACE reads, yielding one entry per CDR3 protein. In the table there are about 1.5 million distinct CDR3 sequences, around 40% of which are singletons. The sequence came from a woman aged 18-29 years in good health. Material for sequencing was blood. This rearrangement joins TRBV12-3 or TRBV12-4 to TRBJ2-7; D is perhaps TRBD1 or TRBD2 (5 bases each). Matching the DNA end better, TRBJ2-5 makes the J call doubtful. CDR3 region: CASKFGTLRETQYF. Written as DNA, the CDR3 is TGTGCCAGCAAGTTTGGGACGCTCCGGGAGACCCAGTACTTC.